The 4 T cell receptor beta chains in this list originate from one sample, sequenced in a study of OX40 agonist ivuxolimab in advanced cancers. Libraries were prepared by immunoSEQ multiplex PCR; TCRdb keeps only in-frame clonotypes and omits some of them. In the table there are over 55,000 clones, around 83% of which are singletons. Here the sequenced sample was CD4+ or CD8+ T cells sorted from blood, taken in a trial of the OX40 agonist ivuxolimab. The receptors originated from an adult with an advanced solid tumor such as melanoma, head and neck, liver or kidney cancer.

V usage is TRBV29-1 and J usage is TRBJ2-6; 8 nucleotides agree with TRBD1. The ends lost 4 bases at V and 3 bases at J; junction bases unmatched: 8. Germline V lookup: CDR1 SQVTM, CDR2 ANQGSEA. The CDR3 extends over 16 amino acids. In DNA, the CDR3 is TGCAGCGTTGGGACAGGGCCATACAATGGGGCCAACGTCCTGACTTTC. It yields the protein CSVGTGPYNGANVLTF.

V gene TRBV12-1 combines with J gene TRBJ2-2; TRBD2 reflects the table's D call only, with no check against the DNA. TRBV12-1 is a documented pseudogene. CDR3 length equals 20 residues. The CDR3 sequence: CASSFLSPSPAAEGTGELFF. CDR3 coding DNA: TGTGCCAGCAGCTTTTTGTCCCCTAGCCCAGCGGCAGAAGGAACCGGGGAGCTGTTTTTT.

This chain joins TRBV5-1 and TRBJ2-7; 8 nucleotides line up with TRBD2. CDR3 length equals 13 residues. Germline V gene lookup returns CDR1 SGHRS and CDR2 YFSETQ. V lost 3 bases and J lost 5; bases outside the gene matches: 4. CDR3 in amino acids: CASSSPGGDEQYF. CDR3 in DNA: TGCGCCAGCAGCTCCCCGGGGGGGGACGAGCAGTACTTC.

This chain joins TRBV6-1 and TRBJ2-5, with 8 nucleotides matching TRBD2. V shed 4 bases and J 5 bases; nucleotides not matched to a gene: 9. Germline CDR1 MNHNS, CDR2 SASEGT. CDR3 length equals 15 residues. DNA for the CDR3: TGTGCCAGCAGTGTGTCCCGGGGGGGGTGGGAGACCCAGTACTTC. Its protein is CASSVSRGGWETQYF.